This TCR beta chain was captured in a study of tumor-infiltrating lymphocytes in oesophageal squamous cell carcinoma. MiXCR, applied by TCRdb to the PCR reads, yields one record per CDR3 protein. The sample lists about 20,000 distinct CDR3 sequences, around two fifths occurring once. A remark on this clonotype: It may be a read error: a sequence one base away is much more abundant.

Trimming cost V 2 bases and J 7 bases; bases outside gene matches: 21. The CDR3 is 19 amino acids. The germline gives CDR1 MGHRA, CDR2 YSYEKL. V and J are TRBV4-1 and TRBJ2-7; 9 nucleotides line up with TRBD2. Specimen: normal esophageal tissue next to the tumor. This receptor was obtained from a female donor with esophageal squamous cell carcinoma. The CDR3 DNA is TGCGCCAGCAGCCAATTTATAGCGGGAGCCCTCTCCATCTACAATGAGCAGTACTTC. Amino acids: CASSQFIAGALSIYNEQYF.